Shown below are 7 T cell receptor beta chains from a single sample sequenced in a study of OX40 agonist ivuxolimab in advanced cancers. The table came from immunoSEQ multiplex PCR; TCRdb's copy has only in-frame clones and leaves some out. The data contain roughly 40,000 clones, 70% to 90% of them singletons. The material was CD4+ or CD8+ T cells sorted from blood, obtained in a trial of the OX40 agonist ivuxolimab. These receptors were collected from an adult with an advanced solid tumor such as melanoma, head and neck, liver or kidney cancer.

The chain employs TRBV5-4 and TRBJ2-7; TRBD2 matches at 9 bases. The germline gives CDR1 SGHNT, CDR2 YYREEE (reference sequence). V lost 0 bases to trimming and J lost 4 bases; unmatched junction nucleotides: 8. This CDR3 comprises 16 residues. The CDR3 region is CASSLATAGGRYEQYF. As DNA, the CDR3 is TGTGCCAGCAGCTTGGCTACGGCGGGAGGGCGGTACGAGCAGTACTTC.

The gene calls are TRBV7-9 and TRBJ2-3; 9 bases align to TRBD1. The CDR3 spans 17 residues. V shed 2 bases, J shed 3 bases, and the junction held 9 bases outside the gene matches. Germline CDR1 reads SEHNR; CDR2 reads FQNEAQ (reference sequence). The CDR3 coding sequence is TGTGCCAGCAGCTTATCCCGGGACAGGGCTTGGACAGATACGCAGTATTTT. This codes for CASSLSRDRAWTDTQYF. The variable domain in full, with the rest retrieved from reference TRBV7-9 and TRBJ2-3, is DTGVSQNPRHKITKRGQNVTFRCDPISEHNRLYWYRQTLGQGPEFLTYFQNEAQLEKSRLLSDRFSAERPKGSFSTLEIQRTEQGDSAMYLCASSLSRDRAWTDTQYFGPGTRLTVL.

J is TRBJ1-5 and V is TRBV19, with D possibly TRBD1 on 5 matching bases. Germline CDR1 is LNHDA and CDR2 is SQIVND (reference sequence). The CDR3 runs 13 residues. Deletions cut 7 bases from V and 7 bases from J, with 14 bases between. The CDR3 nucleotides read TGTGCCAGTACCCCCGCAGGGTGGCAGCCCCAGCATTTT. Its translation: CASTPAGWQPQHF.

The chain carries TRBV9 and TRBJ2-5; the D call may be TRBD1 or TRBD2 (5 bases each). Deletions cut 3 bases from V and 5 bases from J, with 17 bases between. Per germline, CDR1 SGDLS and CDR2 YYNGEE. CDR3 length: 15 residues. The CDR3 DNA sequence: TGTGCCAGCAGCGACGGGACGGTGGGGCGGGAGACCCAGTACTTC. It is translated as CASSDGTVGRETQYF.

The chain is built from TRBV13 and TRBJ2-1; the match to TRBD1 covers 9 bases. Trimming took 4 bases from V and 0 from J; bases not matched to a gene: 1. CDR3 length: 15 amino acids. Per the germline V gene, CDR1 is PRHDT and CDR2 is FYEKMQ (reference sequence). Here the CDR3 DNA reads TGTGCCAGCAGCTCGGACAGGGGCTCCTACAATGAGCAGTTCTTC. It encodes CASSSDRGSYNEQFF.

V usage is TRBV14 and J usage is TRBJ2-5; TRBD2 aligns across 8 bases. V lost 1 base, J lost 2 bases, and 6 bases stayed unmatched. Germline CDR1 reads SGHDN; CDR2 reads FVKESK. CDR3 size: 16 residues. The CDR3 reads CASSQGVAGGQETQYF. CDR3 coding DNA: TGTGCCAGCAGCCAAGGTGTGGCGGGGGGTCAAGAGACCCAGTACTTC.

The V and J genes are TRBV9 and TRBJ1-2; 7 bases match TRBD1. With 0 bases clipped from V and 5 bases from J, the junction kept 4 bases outside the gene matches. Per the germline V gene, CDR1 is SGDLS and CDR2 is YYNGEE. CDR3 length: 14 residues. CDR3 sequence reads: CASSVEGGQYGYTF. The CDR3 DNA reads TGTGCCAGCAGCGTAGAAGGGGGCCAATATGGCTACACCTTC.